Listed here is a single T cell receptor (beta chain). The time point was: patch test 3, about 24 weeks after DPC sensitization. The treatment denotes: therapeutic diphenylcyclopropenone sensitization with weekly scalp DPC. The sample is drawn from a study of human T cells and chemical hapten exposure. The CDR3 sequence is 14 residues long. The germline V and J ends were trimmed by 5 bases and 5 bases, with 15 bases remaining between them. TCRdb re-called the RACE reads through MiXCR, storing one row per CDR3 protein. The sample has 100,000 to 150,000 distinct CDR3 sequences, 10% to 12% seen once. This receptor was identified in a woman aged 45-65 years with alopecia areata. Some clones in this sample may be carry-over from other donors' samples. The chain recombines TRBV12-3 or TRBV12-4 with TRBJ1-1; tentatively, D is TRBD1 (6 bases). This material consisted of whole blood, taken in connection with sensitization to the hapten diphenylcyclopropenone (DPC). CDR3 sequence reads: CASSVRGVGTEAFF. In DNA, the CDR3 is TGTGCCAGCAGTGTCAGGGGAGTGGGAACTGAAGCTTTCTTT.